The 19 T cell receptor beta chains below come from one sample, sequenced in a study of graft-versus-host responses after intestinal transplantation. Both intraepithelial and lamina propria lymphocytes were released by processing graft tissue. The repertoire was sequenced with immunoSEQ multiplex PCR; TCRdb's copy has only in-frame clones and lacks some. The sample has approximately 500 clones, approximately 92% seen once. The sample here was ileum tissue, taken roughly 43 days after intestinal transplant. These receptors came from a human patient who received an intestinal transplant, so some T cells may come from the graft donor.

V and J are TRBV7-6 and TRBJ2-3, with D uncertain. CDR1 and CDR2 from the germline V gene are SGHVS and FNYEAQ. Trimming took 0 bases from V and 2 from J, leaving 3 bases between them. The CDR3 length is 13 residues. CDR3 coding DNA: TGTGCCAGCAGCTTAGCCCCCACAGATACGCAGTATTTT. Residues: CASSLAPTDTQYF.

V is TRBV2 and J is TRBJ2-1; D could derive from TRBD1 or TRBD2 (6 bases each). V was pared by 9 bases and J by 6 bases, with 21 bases between. There are 15 residues in the CDR3. CDR1 and CDR2 from the germline V gene are SNHLY and FYNNEI. The CDR3 region has the DNA TGTGCCAGTGTCATTGGAGGGGGGCTGGGCAATGAGCAGTTCTTC. Its protein is CASVIGGGLGNEQFF. Full variable domain (missing parts from reference TRBV2 and TRBJ2-1): EPEVTQTPSHQVTQMGQEVILRCVPISNHLYFYWYRQILGQKVEFLVSFYNNEISEKSEIFDDQFSVERPDGSNFTLKIRSTKLEDSAMYFCASVIGGGLGNEQFFGPGTRLTVL.

This clone appeared once. The rearrangement joins TRBV25-1 to TRBJ1-2; TRBD1 matches 7 bases. Germline loops: CDR1 MGHDK, CDR2 SYGVNS. The CDR3 sequence is 15 residues long. V was pared by 6 bases and J by 4 bases, with 11 bases of the junction left unmatched. The CDR3 region is CASSAPGTEIYGYTF. The CDR3 DNA reads TGTGCCAGCAGCGCCCCCGGGACAGAGATCTATGGCTACACCTTC.

This clone was observed a single time. The rearrangement joins TRBV28 to TRBJ2-7, with 10 positions matching TRBD1. The V gene's germline CDR1 is MDHEN and CDR2 SYDVKM. CDR3 length equals 15 residues. V dropped 5 bases and J dropped 1; count of bases not matched to a gene: 5. The CDR3 nucleotides are TGTGCCAGCAGTGACCGGGACAGGGGTTCCTACGAGCAGTACTTC. Protein sequence: CASSDRDRGSYEQYF.

J is TRBJ2-1 and V is TRBV29-1; the D gene is possibly TRBD2 (7 bases). In germline, CDR1 is SQVTM, CDR2 ANQGSEA. CDR3 size: 14 residues. Trimming shortened V by 4 bases and J by 4 bases, and 14 bases separated the two germline ends. The CDR3 DNA follows: TGCAGCGTTGTGGGGGGCGGGAGATACAATGAGCAGTTCTTC. Encoded protein: CSVVGGGRYNEQFF.

This clone was counted between two and nine times. This chain joins TRBV28 and TRBJ2-1; D call uncertain. This CDR3 region has 17 residues. Trimming cost V 3 bases and J 1 base, with 16 bases left between them. Per germline, CDR1 MDHEN and CDR2 SYDVKM. CDR3 protein: CASSFFTLSASYNEQFF. CDR3 bases: TGTGCCAGCAGTTTTTTTACGTTGTCTGCTTCCTACAATGAGCAGTTCTTC.

The genes are TRBV7-2 and TRBJ2-7; possibly TRBD2 for D (6 bases). This CDR3 contains 12 residues. V dropped 3 bases and J dropped 4 bases, with 7 bases sitting between them. The germline V gene encodes CDR1 SGHTA and CDR2 FQGNSA. The DNA of the CDR3 is TGTGCCAGCAGCTTGACTAGGTACGAGCAGTACTTC. Its translation is CASSLTRYEQYF.

This sequence joins TRBV12-5 and TRBJ2-1; no definite D call. The length of the CDR3 is 14 residues. Germline lookup yields CDR1 LGHNT and CDR2 FRNRAP. V was trimmed by 7 bases and J by 1 base, leaving 11 bases between them. Written as DNA, the CDR3 is TGTGCTAGTGCCCCGTGGGGTTCCTACAATGAGCAGTTCTTC. Translating gives CASAPWGSYNEQFF.

A single count supports this clone. J is TRBJ1-1 and V is TRBV30; the match to TRBD1 covers 7 bases. The germline V gene has CDR1 GTSNPN and CDR2 SVGIG (reference sequence). The CDR3 is 13 amino acids. Germline trimming cut 4 bases from V and 3 bases from J; bases unmatched to any gene: 5. CDR3 sequence reads: CAWTDRRDTEAFF. In DNA, the CDR3 is TGTGCCTGGACGGACAGGAGGGACACTGAAGCTTTCTTT.

The chain is built from TRBV5-1 and TRBJ2-3, with 7 bases that match TRBD1. Trimming removed 3 bases from V and 2 bases from J; junction bases left unmatched: 18. The CDR3 contains 19 residues. Per germline, CDR1 SGHRS and CDR2 YFSETQ. CDR3 in amino acids: CASSSTGTAILSYTDTQYF. As DNA, the CDR3 is TGCGCCAGCAGCTCCACCGGGACAGCAATACTAAGTTACACAGATACGCAGTATTTT. Together with reference TRBV5-1 and TRBJ2-3, the CDR3 gives the full variable domain: KAGVTQTPRYLIKTRGQQVTLSCSPISGHRSVSWYQQTPGQGLQFLFEYFSETQRNKGNFPGRFSGRQFSNSRSEMNVSTLELGDSALYLCASSSTGTAILSYTDTQYFGPGTRLTVL.

The chain combines TRBV11-3 with TRBJ2-5; tentatively, D is TRBD2 (6 bases). With 6 bases removed from V and 4 bases from J, the gap between germline ends came to 15 bases. The CDR3 consists of 14 residues. Germline V CDR1 and CDR2: SGHNT, YENEEA. CDR3 bases: TGTGCCAGCAGTCCAACGGGGGATGGAGAGACCCAGTACTTC. Protein product: CASSPTGDGETQYF.

The CDR3 nucleotides read TGTGCCAGCAGCTTGGGTCGGGAGACCCAGTACTTC. It yields the protein CASSLGRETQYF. The chain joins TRBV13 to TRBJ2-5; no reliable D call. The CDR3 extends over 12 amino acids. With 3 bases removed from V and 5 bases from J, the gap between germline ends came to 7 bases. Germline V gene sequence: CDR1 PRHDT, CDR2 FYEKMQ (reference sequence). The full variable domain, its missing parts supplied by reference TRBV13 and TRBJ2-5, is AAGVIQSPRHLIKEKRETATLKCYPIPRHDTVYWYQQGPGQDPQFLISFYEKMQSDKGSIPDRFSAQQFSDYHSELNMSSLELGDSALYFCASSLGRETQYFGPGTRLLVL.

This rearrangement joins TRBV5-1 to TRBJ2-5; D is undetermined. V dropped 9 bases and J dropped 4 bases, with 10 bases sitting between them. This CDR3 has 11 residues. Germline V gene data show CDR1 as SGHRS and CDR2 as YFSETQ. CDR3 region: CATPHRETQYF. The CDR3, as DNA: TGCGCCACCCCCCATCGAGAGACCCAGTACTTC. Based on the CDR3 plus reference TRBV5-1 and TRBJ2-5, the full variable domain is KAGVTQTPRYLIKTRGQQVTLSCSPISGHRSVSWYQQTPGQGLQFLFEYFSETQRNKGNFPGRFSGRQFSNSRSEMNVSTLELGDSALYLCATPHRETQYFGPGTRLLVL.

The V call is TRBV5-1, the J call TRBJ2-2; D not certain. The ends were cut back, 3 bases at V and 2 bases at J, with 11 bases in the middle. In germline, CDR1 is SGHRS, CDR2 YFSETQ. The CDR3 covers 15 residues. CDR3 nucleotide sequence: TGCGCCAGCAGCTCCAGAATTCGTAACACCGGGGAGCTGTTTTTT. It is translated as CASSSRIRNTGELFF.

The chain joins TRBV9 to TRBJ2-1, with D unclear. The CDR3 length is 15 residues. The ends were cut back, 1 base at V and 3 bases at J, with 11 bases in the middle. Germline loops: CDR1 SGDLS, CDR2 YYNGEE. The CDR3 DNA is TGTGCCAGCAGCGTATCCCTAACCGGCTACAATGAGCAGTTCTTC. This translates into CASSVSLTGYNEQFF.

The genes are TRBV6-1 and TRBJ1-2; D is unresolved. Between the trimmed V and J ends, which lost 6 bases and 2 bases, there was a span of 13 bases. Germline CDR1 is MNHNS and CDR2 is SASEGT. The CDR3 length is 14 residues. CDR3 in amino acids: CASSPFPKNYGYTF. The CDR3 bases are TGTGCCAGCAGCCCCTTCCCGAAAAACTATGGCTACACCTTC.

The gene calls are TRBV7-2 and TRBJ2-7; 8 bases line up with TRBD2. With V trimmed by 6 bases and J by 5 bases, 15 bases remained unmatched. The CDR3 sequence is 16 residues long. CDR1 is SGHTA, CDR2 FQGNSA, per germline. This chain's CDR3 is CASSRTGTSSLHEQYF. CDR3 sequence (DNA): TGTGCCAGCAGTCGTACCGGGACTAGTTCGCTACACGAGCAGTACTTC.

In its sample, this clone was seen once. The rearrangement uses TRBV10-3 and TRBJ1-2, with a tentative D call TRBD1 (5 bases). This CDR3 has 13 residues. CDR1 ENHRY and CDR2 SYGVKD come from the germline V gene. The V gene lost 3 bases and the J gene lost 4 bases, with 9 bases spanning the gap. For the CDR3, the DNA is TGTGCCATCAGTGACGGGGCGATCTATGGCTACACCTTC. This codes for CAISDGAIYGYTF.

In nucleotides, the CDR3 is TGTGCCAGCAGTGAATGGGGGGATGAGCAGTTCTTC. Translated: CASSEWGDEQFF. The chain joins TRBV6-1 to TRBJ2-1; D perhaps matches TRBD2 (6 bases). The CDR3 sequence is 12 residues long. The V end lost 2 bases, the J end lost 8 bases, and 7 bases lay between the germline ends. Germline lookup yields CDR1 MNHNS and CDR2 SASEGT.